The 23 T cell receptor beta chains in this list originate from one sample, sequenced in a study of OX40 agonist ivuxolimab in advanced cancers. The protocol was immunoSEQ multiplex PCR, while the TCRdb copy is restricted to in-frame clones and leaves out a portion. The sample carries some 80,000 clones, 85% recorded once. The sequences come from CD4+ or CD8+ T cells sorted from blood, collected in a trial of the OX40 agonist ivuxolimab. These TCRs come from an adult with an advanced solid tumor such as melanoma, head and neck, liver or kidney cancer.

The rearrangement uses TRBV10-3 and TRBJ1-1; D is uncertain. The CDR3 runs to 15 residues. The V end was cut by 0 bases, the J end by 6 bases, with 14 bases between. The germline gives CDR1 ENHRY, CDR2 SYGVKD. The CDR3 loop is CAISESAAADPEAFF. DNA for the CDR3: TGTGCCATCAGTGAGTCGGCGGCCGCCGATCCTGAAGCTTTCTTT.

The CDR3 DNA follows: TGTGCCAGCACCGGGGGGGCAAGTAAAGAAAAACTGTTTTTT. Protein product: CASTGGASKEKLFF. The gene calls are TRBV28 and TRBJ1-4, with a possible D match to TRBD1 (6 bases). Germline-derived CDR1 and CDR2 are MDHEN and SYDVKM. The CDR3 sequence is 14 residues long. Deletions cut 7 bases from V and 8 bases from J, with 17 bases between. The full variable domain, its missing parts supplied by reference TRBV28 and TRBJ1-4, is DVKVTQSSRYLVKRTGEKVFLECVQDMDHENMFWYRQDPGLGLRLIYFSYDVKMKEKGDIPEGYSVSREKKERFSLILESASTNQTSMYLCASTGGASKEKLFFGSGTQLSVL.

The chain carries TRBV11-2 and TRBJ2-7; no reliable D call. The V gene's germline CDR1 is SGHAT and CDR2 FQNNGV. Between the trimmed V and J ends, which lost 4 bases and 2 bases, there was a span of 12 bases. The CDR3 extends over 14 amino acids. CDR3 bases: TGTGCCAGCAGCTCCTTGAAATTCGCCTACGAGCAGTACTTC. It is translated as CASSSLKFAYEQYF.

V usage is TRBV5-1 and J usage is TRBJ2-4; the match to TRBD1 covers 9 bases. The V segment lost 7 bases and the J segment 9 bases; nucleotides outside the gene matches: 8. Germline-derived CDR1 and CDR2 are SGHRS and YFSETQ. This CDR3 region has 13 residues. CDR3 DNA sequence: TGCGCCAGCCGACAGGGGGTAGAGACCATTCAGTACTTC. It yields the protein CASRQGVETIQYF.

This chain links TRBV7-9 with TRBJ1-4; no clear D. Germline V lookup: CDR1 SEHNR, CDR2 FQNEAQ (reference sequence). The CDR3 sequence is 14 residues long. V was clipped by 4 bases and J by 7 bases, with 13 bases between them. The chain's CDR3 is CASSSSDWGEKLFF. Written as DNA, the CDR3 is TGTGCCAGCAGCTCCAGCGACTGGGGTGAAAAACTGTTTTTT.

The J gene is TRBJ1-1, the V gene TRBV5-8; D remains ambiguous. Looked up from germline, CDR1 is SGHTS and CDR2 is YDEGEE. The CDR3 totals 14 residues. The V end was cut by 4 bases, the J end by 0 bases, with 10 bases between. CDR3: CASSKGYMNTEAFF. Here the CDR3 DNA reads TGTGCCAGCAGCAAAGGATATATGAACACTGAAGCTTTCTTT.

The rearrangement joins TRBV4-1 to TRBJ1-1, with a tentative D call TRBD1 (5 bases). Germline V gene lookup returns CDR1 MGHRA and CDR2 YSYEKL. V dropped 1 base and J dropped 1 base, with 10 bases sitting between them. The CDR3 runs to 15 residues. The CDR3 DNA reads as TGCGCCAGCAGCCAAGGATGGGGGGAGAACACTGAAGCTTTCTTT. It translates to CASSQGWGENTEAFF.

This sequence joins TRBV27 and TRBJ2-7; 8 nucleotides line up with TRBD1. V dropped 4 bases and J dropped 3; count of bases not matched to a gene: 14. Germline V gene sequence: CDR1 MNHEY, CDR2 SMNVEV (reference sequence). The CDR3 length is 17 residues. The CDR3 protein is CASSYPSDRGMFYEQYF. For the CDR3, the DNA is TGTGCCAGCAGTTATCCGAGCGACAGGGGAATGTTCTACGAGCAGTACTTC.

The CDR3 DNA sequence: TGTGCCTGGAGTCACAATAGCAATCAGCCCCAGCATTTT. Its translation is CAWSHNSNQPQHF. The chain combines TRBV30 with TRBJ1-5; D is unresolved. The CDR3 totals 13 residues. V gave up 2 bases and J gave up 0 bases, with 5 bases separating them. Germline loops: CDR1 GTSNPN, CDR2 SVGIG (reference sequence). Based on the CDR3 plus reference TRBV30 and TRBJ1-5, the full variable domain is SQTIHQWPATLVQPVGSPLSLECTVEGTSNPNLYWYRQAAGRGLQLLFYSVGIGQISSEVPQNLSASRPQDRQFILSSKKLLLSDSGFYLCAWSHNSNQPQHFGDGTRLSIL.

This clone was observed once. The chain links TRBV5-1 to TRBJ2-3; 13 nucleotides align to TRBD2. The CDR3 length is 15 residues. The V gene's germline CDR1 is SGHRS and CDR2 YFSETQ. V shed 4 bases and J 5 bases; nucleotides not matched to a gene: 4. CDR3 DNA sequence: TGCGCCAGCAGCCCGGGGACTAGCGGGGTAGATACGCAGTATTTT. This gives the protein CASSPGTSGVDTQYF.

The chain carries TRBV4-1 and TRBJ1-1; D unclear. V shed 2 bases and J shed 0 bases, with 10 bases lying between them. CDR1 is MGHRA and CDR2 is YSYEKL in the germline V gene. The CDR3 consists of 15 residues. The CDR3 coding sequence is TGCGCCAGCAGCCAAAACCCCTCCATGAACACTGAAGCTTTCTTT. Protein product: CASSQNPSMNTEAFF.

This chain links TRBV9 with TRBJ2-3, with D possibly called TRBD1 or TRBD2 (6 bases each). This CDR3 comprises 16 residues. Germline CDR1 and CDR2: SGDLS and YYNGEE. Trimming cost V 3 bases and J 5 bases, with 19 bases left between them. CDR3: CASSARGGQGEDTQYF. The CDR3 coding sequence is TGTGCCAGCAGCGCCCGAGGGGGGCAGGGTGAAGATACGCAGTATTTT.

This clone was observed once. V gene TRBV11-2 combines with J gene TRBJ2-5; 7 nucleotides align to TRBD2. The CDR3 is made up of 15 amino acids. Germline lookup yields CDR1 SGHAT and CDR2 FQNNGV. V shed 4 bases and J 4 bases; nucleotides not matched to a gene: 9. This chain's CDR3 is CASSSNTGGGETQYF. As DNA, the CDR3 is TGTGCCAGCAGCTCTAATACGGGGGGAGGAGAGACCCAGTACTTC.

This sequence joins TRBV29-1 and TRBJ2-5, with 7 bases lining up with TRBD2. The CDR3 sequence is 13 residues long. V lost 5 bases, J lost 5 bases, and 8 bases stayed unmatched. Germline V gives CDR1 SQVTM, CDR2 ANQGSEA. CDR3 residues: CSVQPLGGETQYF. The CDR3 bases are TGCAGCGTTCAACCTCTGGGGGGGGAGACCCAGTACTTC. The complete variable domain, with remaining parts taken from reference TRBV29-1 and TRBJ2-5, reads SAVISQKPSRDICQRGTSLTIQCQVDSQVTMMFWYRQQPGQSLTLIATANQGSEATYESGFVIDKFPISRPNLTFSTLTVSNMSPEDSSIYLCSVQPLGGETQYFGPGTRLLVL.

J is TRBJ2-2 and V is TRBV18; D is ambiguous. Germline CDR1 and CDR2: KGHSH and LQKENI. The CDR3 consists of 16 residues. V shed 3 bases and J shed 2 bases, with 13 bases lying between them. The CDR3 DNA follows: TGTGCCAGCTCACCTGGGTCCCAACCCAACACCGGGGAGCTGTTTTTT. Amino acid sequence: CASSPGSQPNTGELFF.

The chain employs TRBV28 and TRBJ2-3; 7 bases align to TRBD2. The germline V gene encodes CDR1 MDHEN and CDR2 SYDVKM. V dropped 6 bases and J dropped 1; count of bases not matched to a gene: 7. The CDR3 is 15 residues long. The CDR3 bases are TGTGCCAGCAGCTGGAGCGGGGCCCGCACAGATACGCAGTATTTT. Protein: CASSWSGARTDTQYF.

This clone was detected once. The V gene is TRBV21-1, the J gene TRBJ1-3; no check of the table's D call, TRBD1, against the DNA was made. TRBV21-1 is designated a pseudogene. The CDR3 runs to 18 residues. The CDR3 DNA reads TGTGCCAGCAGTCTAAACGCCTTACAGGGGGCGGCGGGAAACACCATATATTTT. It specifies CASSLNALQGAAGNTIYF.

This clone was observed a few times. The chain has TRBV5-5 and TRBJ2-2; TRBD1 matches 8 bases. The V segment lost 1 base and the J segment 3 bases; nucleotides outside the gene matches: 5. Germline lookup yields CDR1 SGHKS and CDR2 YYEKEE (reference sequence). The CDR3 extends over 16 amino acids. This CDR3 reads CASSLYQGADTGELFF. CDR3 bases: TGTGCCAGCAGCTTGTATCAGGGGGCCGACACCGGGGAGCTGTTTTTT.

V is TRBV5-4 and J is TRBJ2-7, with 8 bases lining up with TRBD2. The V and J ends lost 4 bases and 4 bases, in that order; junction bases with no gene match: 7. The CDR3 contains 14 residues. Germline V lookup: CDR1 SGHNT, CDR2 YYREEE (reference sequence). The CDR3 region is CASSRNGGGYEQYF. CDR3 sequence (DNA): TGTGCCAGCAGCCGGAACGGGGGGGGTTACGAGCAGTACTTC.

DNA of the CDR3: TGCGCCAGCAGTCGCGGACAGGGGGGGATTTACACTGAAGCTTTCTTT. Translated, it gives CASSRGQGGIYTEAFF. The chain combines TRBV5-1 with TRBJ1-1, with 10 bases that match TRBD1. In germline, CDR1 is SGHRS, CDR2 YFSETQ. The V gene end was trimmed by 5 bases and the J gene end by 3 bases; junction bases not matched to a gene: 10. This CDR3 region has 16 residues. Supplemented by reference TRBV5-1 and TRBJ1-1, the full variable domain reads KAGVTQTPRYLIKTRGQQVTLSCSPISGHRSVSWYQQTPGQGLQFLFEYFSETQRNKGNFPGRFSGRQFSNSRSEMNVSTLELGDSALYLCASSRGQGGIYTEAFFGQGTRLTVV.

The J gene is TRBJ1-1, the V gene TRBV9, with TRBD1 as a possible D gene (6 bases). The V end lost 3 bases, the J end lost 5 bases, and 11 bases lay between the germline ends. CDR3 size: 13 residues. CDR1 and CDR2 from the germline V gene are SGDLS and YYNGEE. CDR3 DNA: TGTGCCAGCAGCGACAGGGAGTCGACTGAAGCTTTCTTT. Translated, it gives CASSDRESTEAFF.

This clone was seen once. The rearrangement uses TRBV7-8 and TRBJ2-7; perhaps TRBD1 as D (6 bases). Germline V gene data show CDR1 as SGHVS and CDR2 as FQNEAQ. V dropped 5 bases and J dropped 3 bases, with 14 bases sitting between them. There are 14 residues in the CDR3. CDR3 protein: CASSPGTQSYEQYF. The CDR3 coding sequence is TGTGCCAGCAGCCCAGGGACACAAAGCTACGAGCAGTACTTC.

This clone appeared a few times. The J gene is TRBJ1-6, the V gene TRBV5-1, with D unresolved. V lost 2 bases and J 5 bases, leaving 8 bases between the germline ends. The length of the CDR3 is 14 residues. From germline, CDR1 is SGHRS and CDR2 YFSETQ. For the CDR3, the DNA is TGCGCCAGCAGCTTAACAGAAAATAATTCACCCCTCCACTTT. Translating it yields CASSLTENNSPLHF.